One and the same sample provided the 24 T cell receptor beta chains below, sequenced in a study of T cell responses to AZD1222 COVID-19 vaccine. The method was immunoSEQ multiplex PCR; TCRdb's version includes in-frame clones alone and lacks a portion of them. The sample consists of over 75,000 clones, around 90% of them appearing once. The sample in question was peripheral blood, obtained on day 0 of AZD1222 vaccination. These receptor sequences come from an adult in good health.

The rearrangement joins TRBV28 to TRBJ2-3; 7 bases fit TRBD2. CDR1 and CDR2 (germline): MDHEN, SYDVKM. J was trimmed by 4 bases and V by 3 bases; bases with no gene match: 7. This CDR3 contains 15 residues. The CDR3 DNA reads TGTGCCAGCAGTTTTAGTGCGGGAGATCCAGATACGCAGTATTTT. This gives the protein CASSFSAGDPDTQYF.

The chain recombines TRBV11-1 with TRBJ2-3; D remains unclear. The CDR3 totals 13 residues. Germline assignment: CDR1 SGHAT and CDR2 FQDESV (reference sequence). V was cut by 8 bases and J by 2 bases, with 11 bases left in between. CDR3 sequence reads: CASSRPNTDTQYF. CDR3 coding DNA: TGTGCCAGCTCGAGGCCCAACACAGATACGCAGTATTTT.

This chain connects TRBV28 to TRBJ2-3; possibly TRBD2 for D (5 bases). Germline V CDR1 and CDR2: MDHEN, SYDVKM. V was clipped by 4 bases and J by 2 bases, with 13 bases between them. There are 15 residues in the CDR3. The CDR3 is CASSSSSDFTDTQYF. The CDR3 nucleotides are TGTGCCAGCAGTTCCTCGTCGGACTTCACAGATACGCAGTATTTT.

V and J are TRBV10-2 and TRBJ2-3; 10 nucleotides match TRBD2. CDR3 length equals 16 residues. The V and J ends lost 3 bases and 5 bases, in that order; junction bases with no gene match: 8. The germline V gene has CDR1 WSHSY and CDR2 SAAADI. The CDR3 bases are TGCGCCAGCAGTGATAGAGCGGGGGGGCTTAAAGATACGCAGTATTTT. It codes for CASSDRAGGLKDTQYF.

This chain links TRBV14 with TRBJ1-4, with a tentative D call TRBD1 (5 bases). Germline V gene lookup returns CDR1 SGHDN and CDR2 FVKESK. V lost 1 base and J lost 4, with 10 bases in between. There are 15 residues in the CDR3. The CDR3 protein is CASSQVAGLNEKLFF. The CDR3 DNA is TGTGCCAGCAGCCAAGTCGCAGGGCTTAATGAAAAACTGTTTTTT.

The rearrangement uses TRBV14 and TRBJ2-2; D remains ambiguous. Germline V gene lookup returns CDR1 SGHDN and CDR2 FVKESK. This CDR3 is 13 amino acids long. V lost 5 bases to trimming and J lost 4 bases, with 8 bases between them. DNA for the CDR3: TGTGCCAGCAGCGTCCAATTCACCGGGGAGCTGTTTTTT. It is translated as CASSVQFTGELFF.

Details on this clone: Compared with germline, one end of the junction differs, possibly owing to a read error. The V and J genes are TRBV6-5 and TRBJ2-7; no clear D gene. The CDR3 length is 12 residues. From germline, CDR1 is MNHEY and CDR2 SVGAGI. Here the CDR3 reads CASSYSGYGQYF. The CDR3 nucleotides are TGTGCCAGCAGTTACTCGGGCTACGGGCAGTACTTC.

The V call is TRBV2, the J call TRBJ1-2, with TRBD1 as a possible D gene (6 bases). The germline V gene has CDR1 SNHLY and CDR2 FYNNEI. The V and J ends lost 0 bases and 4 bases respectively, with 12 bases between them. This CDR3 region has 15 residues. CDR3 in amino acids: CASSEAQGFSYGYTF. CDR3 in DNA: TGTGCCAGCAGTGAAGCCCAGGGGTTTAGCTATGGCTACACCTTC.

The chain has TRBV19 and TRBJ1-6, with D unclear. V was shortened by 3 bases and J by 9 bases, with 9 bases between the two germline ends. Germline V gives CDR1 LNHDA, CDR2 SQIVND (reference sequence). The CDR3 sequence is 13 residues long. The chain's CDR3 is CASSMKTRSPLHF. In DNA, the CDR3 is TGTGCCAGTAGTATGAAGACACGTTCACCCCTCCACTTT. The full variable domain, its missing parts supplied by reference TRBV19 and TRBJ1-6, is DGGITQSPKYLFRKEGQNVTLSCEQNLNHDAMYWYRQDPGQGLRLIYYSQIVNDFQKGDIAEGYSVSREKKESFPLTVTSAQKNPTAFYLCASSMKTRSPLHFGNGTRLTVT.

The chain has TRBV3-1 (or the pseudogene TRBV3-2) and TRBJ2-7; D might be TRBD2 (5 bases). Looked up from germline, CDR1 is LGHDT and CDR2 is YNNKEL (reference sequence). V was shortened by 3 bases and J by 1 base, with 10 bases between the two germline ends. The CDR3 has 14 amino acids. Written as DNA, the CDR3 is TGTGCCAGCAGCCAGATTAGCGAGTCCTACGAGCAGTACTTC. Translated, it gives CASSQISESYEQYF.

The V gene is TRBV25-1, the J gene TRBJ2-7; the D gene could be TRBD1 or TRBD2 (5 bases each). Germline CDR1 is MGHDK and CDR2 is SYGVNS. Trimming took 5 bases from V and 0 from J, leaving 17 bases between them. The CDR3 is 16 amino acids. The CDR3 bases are TGTGCCAGCAGTCCTCCCGGGACGGCGAGCTCCTACGAGCAGTACTTC. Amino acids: CASSPPGTASSYEQYF.

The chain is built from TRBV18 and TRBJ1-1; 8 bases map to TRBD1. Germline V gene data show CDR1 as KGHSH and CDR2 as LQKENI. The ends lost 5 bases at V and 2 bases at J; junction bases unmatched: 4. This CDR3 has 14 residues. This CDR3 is CASSGQGANTEAFF. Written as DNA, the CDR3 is TGTGCCAGCTCAGGACAGGGAGCAAACACTGAAGCTTTCTTT.

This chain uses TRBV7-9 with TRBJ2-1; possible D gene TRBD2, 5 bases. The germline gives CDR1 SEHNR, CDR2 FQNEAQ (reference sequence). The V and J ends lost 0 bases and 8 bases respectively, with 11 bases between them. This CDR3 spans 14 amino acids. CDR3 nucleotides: TGTGCCAGCAGCTTAGCCGGGATCGAATATGAGCAGTTCTTC. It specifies CASSLAGIEYEQFF.

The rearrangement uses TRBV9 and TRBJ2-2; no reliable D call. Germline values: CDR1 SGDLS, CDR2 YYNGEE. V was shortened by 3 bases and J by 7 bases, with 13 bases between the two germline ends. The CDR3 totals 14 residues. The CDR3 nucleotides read TGTGCCAGCAGCGCCGTTGACCGTCTCGGGGAGCTGTTTTTT. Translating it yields CASSAVDRLGELFF.

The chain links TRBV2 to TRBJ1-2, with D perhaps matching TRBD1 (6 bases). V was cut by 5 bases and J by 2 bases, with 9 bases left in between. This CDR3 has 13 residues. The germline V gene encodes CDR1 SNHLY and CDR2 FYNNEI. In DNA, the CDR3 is TGTGCCAGCAGTAGGGACATAAACTATGGCTACACCTTC. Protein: CASSRDINYGYTF.

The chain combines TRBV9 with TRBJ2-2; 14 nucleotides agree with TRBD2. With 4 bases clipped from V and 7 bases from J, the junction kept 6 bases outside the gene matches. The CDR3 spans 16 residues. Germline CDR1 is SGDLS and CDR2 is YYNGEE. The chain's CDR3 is CASSPFGLAGGGELFF. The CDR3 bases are TGTGCCAGCAGCCCCTTTGGACTAGCGGGAGGCGGGGAGCTGTTTTTT.

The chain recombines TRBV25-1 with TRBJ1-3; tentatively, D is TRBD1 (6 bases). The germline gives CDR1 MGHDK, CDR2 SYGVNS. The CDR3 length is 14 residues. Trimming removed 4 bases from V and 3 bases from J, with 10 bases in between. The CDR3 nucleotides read TGTGCCAGCAGTGCAACAGGGTATGGAAACACCATATATTTT. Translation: CASSATGYGNTIYF. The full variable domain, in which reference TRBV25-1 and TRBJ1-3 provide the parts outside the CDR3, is EADIYQTPRYLVIGTGKKITLECSQTMGHDKMYWYQQDPGMELHLIHYSYGVNSTEKGDLSSESTVSRIRTEHFPLTLESARPSHTSQYLCASSATGYGNTIYFGEGSWLTVV.

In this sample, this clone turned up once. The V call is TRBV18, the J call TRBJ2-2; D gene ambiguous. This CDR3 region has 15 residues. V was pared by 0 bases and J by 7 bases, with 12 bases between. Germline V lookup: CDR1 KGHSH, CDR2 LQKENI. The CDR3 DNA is TGTGCCAGCTCACCACCCCCTGGAGTCGGCGGGGAGCTGTTTTTT. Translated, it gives CASSPPPGVGGELFF.

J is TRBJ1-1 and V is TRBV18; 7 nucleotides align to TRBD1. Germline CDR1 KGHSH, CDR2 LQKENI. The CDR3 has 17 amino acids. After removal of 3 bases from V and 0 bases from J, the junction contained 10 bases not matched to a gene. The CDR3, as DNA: TGTGCCAGCTCACCGGTTCGGGCAGGGGGAATGAACACTGAAGCTTTCTTT. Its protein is CASSPVRAGGMNTEAFF.

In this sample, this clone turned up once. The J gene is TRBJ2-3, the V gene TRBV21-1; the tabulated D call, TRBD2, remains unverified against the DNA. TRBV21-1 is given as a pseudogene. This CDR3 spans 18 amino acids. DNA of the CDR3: TGTGCCAGCAGCAAAAAAGAGGGACTAGCGGATAGCACAGATACGCAGTATTTT. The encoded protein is CASSKKEGLADSTDTQYF.

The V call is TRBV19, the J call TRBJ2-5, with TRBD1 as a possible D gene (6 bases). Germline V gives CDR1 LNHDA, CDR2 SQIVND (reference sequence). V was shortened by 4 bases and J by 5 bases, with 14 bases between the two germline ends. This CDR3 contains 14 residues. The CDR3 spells CASSTPGAVETQYF. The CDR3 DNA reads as TGTGCCAGTAGTACCCCAGGGGCGGTGGAGACCCAGTACTTC.

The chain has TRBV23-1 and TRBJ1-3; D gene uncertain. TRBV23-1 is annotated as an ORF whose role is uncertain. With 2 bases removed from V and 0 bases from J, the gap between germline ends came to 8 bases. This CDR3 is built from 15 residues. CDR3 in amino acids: CASSQGPVSGNTIYF. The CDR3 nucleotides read TGCGCCAGCAGTCAAGGCCCCGTCTCTGGAAACACCATATATTTT.

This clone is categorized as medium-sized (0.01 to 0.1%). CDR3 nucleotides: TGTGCCAGCAGCCAAGATCAAGGAGACAGCTCCTACGAGCAGTACTTC. Translating gives CASSQDQGDSSYEQYF. The chain links TRBV4-2 to TRBJ2-7; D is possibly TRBD1 (5 bases). Germline V lookup: CDR1 LGHNA, CDR2 YNFKEQ. CDR3 length: 16 amino acids. V lost 0 bases, J lost 0 bases, and 12 bases lay in between.

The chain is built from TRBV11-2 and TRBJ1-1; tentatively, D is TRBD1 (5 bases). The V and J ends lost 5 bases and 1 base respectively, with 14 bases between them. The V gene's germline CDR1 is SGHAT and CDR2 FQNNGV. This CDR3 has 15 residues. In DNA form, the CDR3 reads TGTGCCAGCAGCCCAGTTAGTGGGGGGAACACTGAAGCTTTCTTT. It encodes CASSPVSGGNTEAFF. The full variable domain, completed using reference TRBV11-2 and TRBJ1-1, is EAGVAQSPRYKIIEKRQSVAFWCNPISGHATLYWYQQILGQGPKLLIQFQNNGVVDDSQLPKDRFSAERLKGVDSTLKIQPAKLEDSAVYLCASSPVSGGNTEAFFGQGTRLTVV.